The rows below give T cell receptor beta chains drawn from one sample of a study of blood T cell repertoires in COVID-19. Profiled with immunoSEQ multiplex PCR; TCRdb holds only in-frame clones, not every one. The sample comprises 150,000 or so clones, roughly 84% of which are singletons, and about a sixth rests with the top ten. The material sequenced was PBMCs or T cells enriched from blood (not recorded which). Receptors were obtained from a man aged 55 to 70 who had recovered from COVID-19. Both conserved end residues are part of each CDR3. A D gene is named only where the DNA matches it firmly. The size of a clone is reported for some rows only, either as once, few or many, or as a class for expanded clones.

TRBJ1-2 TRBD1 NA TRBV12-3/TRBV12-4 CAVLDRAFYGYTF TGTGCCGTACTGGACAGGGCCTTCTATGGCTACACCTTC
TRBJ1-1 NA NA TRBV16 CASSRDLEGMSTEAFF TGTGCCAGCAGCAGGGACTTGGAGGGTATGAGCACTGAAGCTTTCTTT
TRBJ2-7 TRBD2 NA TRBV7-2 CASSSERREFDEQYF TGTGCCAGCAGCTCTGAACGGCGGGAGTTTGACGAGCAGTACTTC
TRBJ1-2 TRBD1 NA TRBV5-4 CASSDRQGAGGYTF TGTGCCAGCAGCGACCGACAGGGGGCCGGTGGCTACACCTTC
TRBJ2-3 NA NA TRBV30 CAWSPPGQSTDTQYF TGTGCCTGGAGTCCACCTGGACAGTCCACAGATACGCAGTATTTT
TRBJ1-2 TRBD1 NA TRBV9 CASSLRPGTGMDGYTF TGTGCCAGCAGCCTCCGTCCCGGGACAGGGATGGATGGCTACACCTTC
TRBJ2-1 TRBD2 NA TRBV28 CASRQGTSGGVRGEQFF TGTGCCAGCAGGCAAGGGACTAGCGGGGGAGTAAGGGGCGAGCAGTTCTTC
TRBJ1-2 NA NA TRBV11-2 CASSLDTYGYTF TGTGCCAGCAGCTTAGACACATATGGCTACACCTTC
TRBJ1-1 NA few TRBV7-9 CASSLADLMNTEAFF TGTGCCAGCAGCTTAGCGGACTTAATGAACACTGAAGCTTTCTTT
TRBJ1-2 TRBD1 NA TRBV27 CASRSQGVLYGYTF TGTGCCAGCAGGTCACAGGGGGTCTTGTATGGCTACACCTTC
TRBJ2-3 TRBD1 once TRBV5-1 CASSLADRGDTDTQYF TGCGCCAGCAGCTTGGCCGACAGGGGGGACACAGATACGCAGTATTTT
TRBJ1-4 TRBD1 NA TRBV6-5 CASSIRDSTMVF TGTGCCAGCAGTATAAGGGACAGTACAATGGTTTTT
TRBJ1-6 NA once TRBV10-3 CAISEGDGGNSPLHF TGTGCCATCAGTGAGGGAGACGGGGGTAATTCACCCCTCCACTTT
TRBJ2-7 NA NA TRBV12-3/TRBV12-4 CASSLDRNGEQYF TGTGCCAGCAGCCTCGACAGGAACGGAGAGCAGTACTTC
TRBJ1-2 NA NA TRBV28 CASSPRQAYGYTF TGTGCCAGCAGTCCAAGACAGGCCTATGGCTACACCTTC
TRBJ1-5 NA NA TRBV12-3/TRBV12-4 CASSSNNQPQHF TGTGCCAGCAGTTCCAACAATCAGCCCCAGCATTTT
TRBJ2-2 TRBD2 NA TRBV10-3 CATQYGGASWQIGELFF TGTGCCACCCAGTACGGGGGGGCCTCGTGGCAAATCGGGGAGCTGTTTTTT
TRBJ2-3 TRBD2 NA TRBV7-2 CASSYLAGGITDTQYF TGTGCCAGCAGCTACCTAGCGGGGGGGATCACAGATACGCAGTATTTT
TRBJ2-1 TRBD2 NA TRBV5-4 CASSPPRGENAEQFF TGTGCCAGCAGCCCCCCCCGGGGGGAGAATGCTGAGCAGTTCTTC
TRBJ2-5 TRBD2 NA TRBV5-1 CASSLVFRGSQKVTQYF TGCGCCAGCAGCTTGGTTTTTCGCGGGAGCCAGAAGGTAACCCAGTACTTC
TRBJ1-1 NA NA TRBV3-1/TRBV3-2 CASSPPNRNTEAFF TGTGCCAGCAGCCCCCCCAACAGGAACACTGAAGCTTTCTTT
TRBJ1-5 TRBD1 NA TRBV28 CASSFSRTGRQPQHF TGTGCCAGCAGTTTCTCTAGGACAGGGAGGCAGCCCCAGCATTTT
TRBJ1-3 TRBD1 NA TRBV3-1/TRBV3-2 CASSQTGTEPGNTIYF TGTGCCAGCAGCCAGACCGGGACAGAACCTGGAAACACCATATATTTT
TRBJ2-2 NA NA TRBV6-6 CASSYRPRGTGELFF TGTGCCAGCAGTTACCGCCCCCGCGGCACCGGGGAGCTGTTTTTT
TRBJ2-7 NA few TRBV12-3/TRBV12-4 CASTGALSYEQYF TGTGCCAGCACAGGGGCGCTTTCCTACGAGCAGTACTTC
TRBJ2-2 NA NA TRBV19 CASSIGAGSGELFF TGTGCCAGTAGTATAGGGGCCGGTTCCGGGGAGCTGTTTTTT
TRBJ2-1 TRBD1 once TRBV19 CASRLDRDDEQFF TGTGCCAGTAGATTGGACAGGGATGATGAGCAGTTCTTC
TRBJ2-7 TRBD2 few TRBV7-8 CASSLWLAGPGEQYF TGTGCCAGCAGCTTATGGCTAGCGGGGCCCGGCGAGCAGTACTTC
TRBJ2-7 TRBD1 NA TRBV28 CASSAGTGASFEQYF TGTGCCAGCAGTGCCGGGACAGGGGCTTCTTTCGAGCAGTACTTC
TRBJ2-7 NA once TRBV19 CASSRTSDSYEQYF TGTGCCAGTAGTAGGACATCCGATTCCTACGAGCAGTACTTC
TRBJ2-7 NA NA TRBV7-2 CASSKGVGDEQYF TGTGCCAGCAGCAAAGGGGTAGGCGACGAGCAGTACTTC
TRBJ2-1 TRBD2 once TRBV20-1 CSASRLASYNEQFF TGCAGTGCTAGTCGACTAGCCTCCTACAATGAGCAGTTCTTC
TRBJ2-7 NA NA TRBV10-3 CAISGPGSYEQYF TGTGCCATATCAGGGCCGGGCTCCTACGAGCAGTACTTC